This TCR beta chain was obtained from a study of T cell repertoires in cytomegalovirus infection. Study summary: HLA-C-restricted CMV epitopes, recently identified, and well-studied HLA-B-restricted ones were used by the study. Study-wide points: Summed public TCR beta family frequency identified CMV carriers bearing the relevant HLA. CMV-specific HLA-C-restricted TCR beta clonotypes dominated the ex vivo response.

V was cut by 9 bases and J by 10 bases, with 22 bases left in between. Germline V gives CDR1 SGHVS, CDR2 FNYEAQ. This CDR3 contains 14 residues. This clonotype was recorded a few times. Antigen unknown. TCRdb independently ran MiXCR on the reads; one entry per CDR3 protein. The data show about half a million distinct CDR3 sequences, with 33% seen just once and roughly 16% held by the top ten. Sequenced material: cultured PBMCs, taken from culture after CMV antigen stimulation. The chain couples TRBV7-6 to TRBJ2-1; D gene ambiguous. The clonotype comes from a human donor in good health (CMV status not recorded). Some clones in this sample may be carry-over from other donors' samples. The DNA of the CDR3 is TGTGCCAGGGACGTTACGAGTCTGGTTGGGGAGCAGTTCTTC. Its protein product is CARDVTSLVGEQFF.